What follows are 18 T cell receptor beta chains derived from one specimen sequenced in a study of blood T cell repertoires in COVID-19. TCRdb's table, derived via immunoSEQ multiplex PCR, lists solely in-frame clones and lacks some. The sample lists 130,000 or so clones, 85% occurring once. The sequencing sample was made of peripheral blood. These receptors were taken from a man in his fifties or sixties with acute or convalescent COVID-19.

The chain is built from TRBV7-9 and TRBJ2-1, with TRBD1 identical over 8 bases. Germline CDR1 reads SEHNR; CDR2 reads FQNEAQ (reference sequence). J was trimmed by 1 base and V by 5 bases; bases with no gene match: 4. The CDR3 consists of 15 residues. The CDR3 loop is CASSPRTGSYNEQFF. CDR3 in DNA: TGTGCCAGCAGCCCTCGGACAGGGTCCTACAATGAGCAGTTCTTC.

The chain recombines TRBV2 with TRBJ2-7; tentatively, D is TRBD2 (5 bases). CDR1 SNHLY and CDR2 FYNNEI come from the germline V gene. CDR3 length equals 14 residues. V dropped 8 bases and J dropped 0 bases, with 14 bases sitting between them. CDR3 sequence (DNA): TGTGCCAGCGGGGAGACGAGGAGCTCCTACGAGCAGTACTTC. Translated: CASGETRSSYEQYF.

V usage is TRBV28 and J usage is TRBJ1-1, with D uncertain. V lost 8 bases and J lost 1, with 14 bases in between. Germline CDR1 MDHEN, CDR2 SYDVKM. This CDR3 has 14 residues. CDR3 in DNA: TGTGCCAGCCTCGGTGGGAGGCCGAACACTGAAGCTTTCTTT. As protein: CASLGGRPNTEAFF. Combining the CDR3 with reference TRBV28 and TRBJ1-1 gives the whole variable domain DVKVTQSSRYLVKRTGEKVFLECVQDMDHENMFWYRQDPGLGLRLIYFSYDVKMKEKGDIPEGYSVSREKKERFSLILESASTNQTSMYLCASLGGRPNTEAFFGQGTRLTVV.

V gene TRBV28 combines with J gene TRBJ1-6, with TRBD1 matching 7 bases. The J segment lost 7 bases and the V segment lost 3 bases, leaving 6 bases of the junction unmatched. CDR1 MDHEN and CDR2 SYDVKM come from the germline V gene. This CDR3 has 15 amino acids. CDR3 nucleotide sequence: TGTGCCAGCAGTTTTGCCACAGGGGCCAATTCACCCCTCCACTTT. It translates to CASSFATGANSPLHF. The full variable domain, with the rest looked up from reference TRBV28 and TRBJ1-6, is DVKVTQSSRYLVKRTGEKVFLECVQDMDHENMFWYRQDPGLGLRLIYFSYDVKMKEKGDIPEGYSVSREKKERFSLILESASTNQTSMYLCASSFATGANSPLHFGNGTRLTVT.

The rearrangement links TRBV5-6 to TRBJ1-3; TRBD1 matches at 7 bases. Germline V gives CDR1 SGHDT, CDR2 YYEEEE. V lost 4 bases to trimming and J lost 0 bases; unmatched junction nucleotides: 1. The CDR3 contains 14 residues. The CDR3 reads CASSGQVSGNTIYF. The CDR3, as DNA: TGTGCCAGCAGCGGACAGGTCTCTGGAAACACCATATATTTT.

This rearrangement joins TRBV5-4 to TRBJ2-1, with TRBD2 matching over 13 bases. CDR3 length: 15 amino acids. The ends lost 6 bases at V and 7 bases at J; junction bases unmatched: 7. The germline V gene has CDR1 SGHNT and CDR2 YYREEE (reference sequence). In nucleotides, the CDR3 is TGTGCCAGCAACCCCGGGACTAGCGGGAAGAATGAGCAGTTCTTC. Protein: CASNPGTSGKNEQFF.

J is TRBJ2-1 and V is TRBV15, with 12 bases aligning to TRBD2. Per the germline V gene, CDR1 is LNHNV and CDR2 is YYDKDF (reference sequence). The trim removed 2 bases at V and 8 bases at J, leaving 7 bases unmatched. The CDR3 has 16 amino acids. The DNA for the CDR3 is TGTGCCACCAGCAGACTAGCGGGAGGGCCCTCCGATGAGCAGTTCTTC. Translation: CATSRLAGGPSDEQFF.

The sample holds one count of this clone. V usage is TRBV7-2 and J usage is TRBJ2-1; a possible D gene is TRBD2 (6 bases). Germline lookup yields CDR1 SGHTA and CDR2 FQGNSA. V lost 3 bases to trimming and J lost 7 bases, with 16 bases between them. This CDR3 has 15 amino acids. In nucleotides, the CDR3 is TGTGCCAGCAGCTTTTTCGGGAGTCCGGGAAATGAGCAGTTCTTC. Its translation is CASSFFGSPGNEQFF.

The chain employs TRBV5-7 and TRBJ2-7; unclear D gene. TRBV5-7 is flagged as an ORF with uncertain function. The CDR3 is 15 residues long. Trimming stripped 4 bases from V and 6 bases from J, with 20 bases between. DNA of the CDR3: TGTGCCAGCAGCCCCACTTCCCAGGCCCCGACCGAGCAGTACTTC. Translation gives CASSPTSQAPTEQYF.

The V call is TRBV7-2, the J call TRBJ2-1; TRBD2 is a possible D gene (5 bases). The V and J ends lost 0 bases and 9 bases respectively, with 9 bases between them. The CDR3 is 13 amino acids. Germline V lookup: CDR1 SGHTA, CDR2 FQGNSA. The CDR3 spells CASSLALAGEQFF. CDR3 DNA: TGTGCCAGCAGCTTAGCGCTAGCTGGTGAGCAGTTCTTC. The full variable domain, in which reference TRBV7-2 and TRBJ2-1 provide the parts outside the CDR3, is GAGVSQSPSNKVTEKGKDVELRCDPISGHTALYWYRQSLGQGLEFLIYFQGNSAPDKSGLPSDRFSAERTGGSVSTLTIQRTQQEDSAVYLCASSLALAGEQFFGPGTRLTVL.

This clone was seen once. The chain carries TRBV6-5 and TRBJ1-5; D remains ambiguous. CDR1 and CDR2 (germline): MNHEY, SVGAGI. This CDR3 has 13 residues. Between the trimmed V and J ends, which lost 7 bases and 6 bases, there was a span of 13 bases. The CDR3 protein is CASNQVPGQPQHF. The CDR3 DNA sequence: TGTGCCAGCAATCAGGTCCCAGGTCAGCCCCAGCATTTT.

The rearrangement joins TRBV6-5 to TRBJ2-5; the D gene is possibly TRBD1 (5 bases). Germline assignment: CDR1 MNHEY and CDR2 SVGAGI. This CDR3 has 14 amino acids. The V end lost 5 bases, the J end lost 2 bases, and 12 bases lay between the germline ends. The CDR3 nucleotides read TGTGCCAGCAGTCGTTTTGACAGACAAGAGACCCAGTACTTC. As protein: CASSRFDRQETQYF.

The rearrangement links TRBV7-2 to TRBJ2-3; 13 positions agree with TRBD2. The germline V gene has CDR1 SGHTA and CDR2 FQGNSA. This CDR3 contains 15 residues. The junction had 2 bases not matched to a gene; V was cut back by 4 bases and J by 4 bases. CDR3 nucleotides: TGTGCCAGCAGCTGGACTAGCGGGAGATCAGATACGCAGTATTTT. This sequence encodes CASSWTSGRSDTQYF.

This clone was seen only once. DNA for the CDR3: TGTGCCAGCAGCTTAGCGGGCAGGGCCACTAGCGGCACCGGGGAGCTGTTTTTT. Its translation is CASSLAGRATSGTGELFF. The rearrangement links TRBV11-3 to TRBJ2-2; 8 positions agree with TRBD2. Germline V lookup: CDR1 SGHNT, CDR2 YENEEA. The junction had 11 bases not matched to a gene; V was cut back by 1 base and J by 4 bases. The CDR3 runs to 18 residues.

The chain carries TRBV24-1 and TRBJ1-5; the D is unclear. CDR1 KGHDR and CDR2 SFDVKD come from the germline V gene. Between the trimmed V and J ends, which lost 3 bases and 12 bases, there was a span of 17 bases. This CDR3 has 14 amino acids. CDR3 amino acids: CATSDAYGVPIQHF. The CDR3 DNA sequence: TGTGCCACCAGTGATGCGTACGGGGTCCCCATCCAGCATTTT.

The chain is built from TRBV5-1 and TRBJ1-4; 7 positions match TRBD1. J gave up 4 bases and V 0 bases, and 6 bases lay outside the gene matches. Germline loops: CDR1 SGHRS, CDR2 YFSETQ. The length of the CDR3 is 16 residues. This chain's CDR3 is CASSLGAAGGNEKLFF. The CDR3 DNA reads TGCGCCAGCAGCTTGGGAGCGGCAGGGGGTAATGAAAAACTGTTTTTT.

The chain uses TRBV4-2 and TRBJ1-4; 8 bases are shared with TRBD1. The germline CDR1 and CDR2 sequences are LGHNA and YNFKEQ. V gave up 5 bases and J gave up 0 bases; unmatched junction bases: 2. CDR3 length: 15 residues. In DNA, the CDR3 is TGTGCCAGCAGCATCAGGGGGCCAACTAATGAAAAACTGTTTTTT. Encoded protein: CASSIRGPTNEKLFF.

The CDR3 sequence: CASSFYGNTEAFF. CDR3 nucleotide sequence: TGTGCCAGCAGTTTCTACGGGAACACTGAAGCTTTCTTT. The gene calls are TRBV12-3 or TRBV12-4 and TRBJ1-1; D is unclear. CDR3 length: 13 residues. Trimming took 3 bases from V and 1 from J, leaving 6 bases between them.